This TCR beta chain derives from a study of T cell responses to AZD1222 COVID-19 vaccine. Libraries were prepared by immunoSEQ multiplex PCR; TCRdb keeps only in-frame clonotypes and omits some of them. This table holds about 180,000 clones, 80% to 95% found once. To note about this clone: Its antigen is undetermined.

Study results and caveats: The study reported that nearly half of spike-specific TCRs target unmutated variant regions.

Trimming stripped 4 bases from V and 0 bases from J, with 19 bases between. Looked up from germline, CDR1 is SGHNT and CDR2 is YENEEA. The CDR3 loop spans 18 amino acids. The V and J genes are TRBV11-3 and TRBJ1-5; D is ambiguous. This clonotype was obtained from an adult who received the AZD1222 COVID-19 vaccine. The sequencing used peripheral blood, collected 28 days after the second AZD1222 dose. CDR3 coding DNA: TGTGCCAGCAGCTATAGGCTATCACAAGCGGTTAGCAATCAGCCCCAGCATTTT. As protein: CASSYRLSQAVSNQPQHF. The full variable domain, with the rest looked up from reference TRBV11-3 and TRBJ1-5, is EAGVVQSPRYKIIEKKQPVAFWCNPISGHNTLYWYLQNLGQGPELLIRYENEEAVDDSQLPKDRFSAERLKGVDSTLKIQPAELGDSAVYLCASSYRLSQAVSNQPQHFGDGTRLSIL.